Each of the 24 T cell receptor beta chains below was sequenced from the same sample in a study of blood T cell repertoires in COVID-19. Data came from immunoSEQ multiplex PCR; TCRdb stores just in-frame clones and leaves some out. The sample has about 140,000 clones, roughly 85% seen once. Sequencing was performed on peripheral blood. The receptors were sampled from a man aged 50-60 years with acute or convalescent COVID-19.

The chain couples TRBV2 to TRBJ1-2; 8 bases are shared with TRBD1. CDR3 length: 15 amino acids. The ends lost 3 bases at V and 5 bases at J; junction bases unmatched: 8. Germline lookup yields CDR1 SNHLY and CDR2 FYNNEI. Here the CDR3 reads CASSEVDRDYYGYTF. The CDR3 region has the DNA TGTGCCAGCAGTGAGGTGGACAGGGACTATTATGGCTACACCTTC.

The CDR3 region has the DNA TGCGCCAGCAGCGGGGACAGCCGTGCTCTCGGGGTGGGTGAAGCTTTCTTT. This translates into CASSGDSRALGVGEAFF. This sequence joins TRBV23-1 and TRBJ1-1, with 7 bases aligning to TRBD1. TRBV23-1 qualifies as an ORF whose function is uncertain. This CDR3 has 17 amino acids. V dropped 6 bases and J dropped 7; count of bases not matched to a gene: 20.

This chain joins TRBV30 and TRBJ1-5; the D is unclear. The CDR3 runs 17 residues. Germline V gene sequence: CDR1 GTSNPN, CDR2 SVGIG (reference sequence). Between the trimmed V and J ends, which lost 3 bases and 0 bases, there was a span of 18 bases. In DNA, the CDR3 is TGTGCCTGGAGCGGAACGGGATTTGGGGATAGCAATCAGCCCCAGCATTTT. It translates to CAWSGTGFGDSNQPQHF. Full variable domain (missing parts from reference TRBV30 and TRBJ1-5): SQTIHQWPATLVQPVGSPLSLECTVEGTSNPNLYWYRQAAGRGLQLLFYSVGIGQISSEVPQNLSASRPQDRQFILSSKKLLLSDSGFYLCAWSGTGFGDSNQPQHFGDGTRLSIL.

The gene calls are TRBV7-8 and TRBJ2-5; 7 nucleotides line up with TRBD1. CDR1 SGHVS and CDR2 FQNEAQ come from the germline V gene. This CDR3 has 14 amino acids. The V gene end was trimmed by 3 bases and the J gene end by 5 bases; junction bases not matched to a gene: 6. The CDR3 loop reads CASSFKGQSETQYF. DNA for the CDR3: TGTGCCAGCAGCTTTAAGGGACAGTCCGAGACCCAGTACTTC.

The chain combines TRBV19 with TRBJ1-1; tentatively, D is TRBD1 (6 bases). Trimming removed 5 bases at V and 4 bases at J, with 14 bases between. Germline V lookup: CDR1 LNHDA, CDR2 SQIVND (reference sequence). The CDR3 loop spans 14 amino acids. CDR3 bases: TGTGCCAGTAGTGCCATAGACAGGACCACTGAAGCTTTCTTT. Its translation: CASSAIDRTTEAFF.

This clone was seen a few times. V usage is TRBV3-1 (or the pseudogene TRBV3-2) and J usage is TRBJ1-1; the D is unclear. V was clipped by 1 base and J by 1 base, with 7 bases between them. Germline loops: CDR1 LGHDT, CDR2 YNNKEL (reference sequence). This CDR3 spans 14 amino acids. The CDR3 nucleotides read TGTGCCAGCAGCCAAGGGGCCCAGAACACTGAAGCTTTCTTT. Amino acid sequence: CASSQGAQNTEAFF.

This chain connects TRBV28 to TRBJ2-7; 13 nucleotides agree with TRBD2. V shed 6 bases, J shed 3 bases, and the junction held 17 bases outside the gene matches. The length of the CDR3 is 19 residues. The V gene's germline CDR1 is MDHEN and CDR2 SYDVKM. The CDR3 here is CASSLKLESGLAGNYEQYF. The CDR3, as DNA: TGTGCCAGCAGCCTCAAGTTGGAGTCGGGACTAGCGGGGAACTACGAGCAGTACTTC.

The V gene is TRBV15, the J gene TRBJ2-1; D is perhaps TRBD2 (5 bases). The V and J ends lost 3 bases and 10 bases respectively, with 10 bases between them. The CDR3 runs 12 residues. From germline, CDR1 is LNHNV and CDR2 YYDKDF (reference sequence). The CDR3 DNA reads as TGTGCCACCAGCAGCCGCGGGCGAGAGCAGTTCTTC. Protein sequence: CATSSRGREQFF.

This chain uses TRBV5-4 with TRBJ1-2, with a possible D match to TRBD1 (5 bases). Germline V gives CDR1 SGHNT, CDR2 YYREEE (reference sequence). The germline V and J ends were trimmed by 4 bases and 8 bases, with 30 bases remaining between them. The CDR3 contains 18 residues. The CDR3 nucleotides are TGTGCCAGCAGCACCACCCCCGCGGCGGGACTGGTAAAGGACGGCTACACCTTC. Translated, it gives CASSTTPAAGLVKDGYTF.

The rearrangement joins TRBV2 to TRBJ1-1; D unresolved. This CDR3 region has 14 residues. V dropped 6 bases and J dropped 3 bases, with 14 bases sitting between them. The germline gives CDR1 SNHLY, CDR2 FYNNEI. CDR3 in amino acids: CASSGMGGDTEAFF. The CDR3 coding sequence is TGTGCCAGCAGCGGGATGGGTGGGGACACTGAAGCTTTCTTT.

In the case of this clone: This CDR3 is also generated by other DNA sequences in the sample. This chain connects TRBV7-9 to TRBJ1-1, with 8 bases matching TRBD1. CDR1 is SEHNR, CDR2 FQNEAQ, per germline (reference sequence). Losses at the gene ends were 3 bases for V and 7 bases for J; bases not matched to a gene: 1. The CDR3 has 12 residues. CDR3 in amino acids: CASSFGQGEAFF. CDR3 DNA sequence: TGTGCCAGCAGCTTTGGACAGGGTGAAGCTTTCTTT.

This chain links TRBV5-1 with TRBJ2-7; tentative D call: TRBD1 (6 bases). V lost 0 bases and J lost 4, with 11 bases in between. The CDR3 contains 14 residues. The germline gives CDR1 SGHRS, CDR2 YFSETQ. The CDR3 nucleotides read TGCGCCAGCAGCTTGGAGGGGGTAGTTTACGAGCAGTACTTC. Protein product: CASSLEGVVYEQYF.

The V gene is TRBV5-1, the J gene TRBJ2-7, with D hard to call. The V gene lost 5 bases and the J gene lost 4 bases, with 13 bases spanning the gap. Germline loops: CDR1 SGHRS, CDR2 YFSETQ. This CDR3 comprises 13 residues. The chain's CDR3 is CASSPMGHYEQYF. The CDR3 nucleotides are TGCGCCAGCAGTCCCATGGGCCATTACGAGCAGTACTTC.

The table lists this clone with a count of one. V gene TRBV29-1 combines with J gene TRBJ2-7, with 8 bases aligning to TRBD1. Trimming cost V 4 bases and J 0 bases; bases outside gene matches: 2. CDR1 and CDR2 (germline): SQVTM, ANQGSEA. The CDR3 consists of 13 residues. Written as DNA, the CDR3 is TGCAGCGTTGCGACAGGGGACTCCTACGAGCAGTACTTC. This sequence encodes CSVATGDSYEQYF.

This chain uses TRBV5-1 with TRBJ1-4; 10 positions agree with TRBD1. CDR3 length: 16 amino acids. Unmatched junction bases numbered 4, after V lost 4 bases and J lost 1 base. Germline V gene data show CDR1 as SGHRS and CDR2 as YFSETQ. The CDR3 DNA sequence: TGCGCCAGCAGCGCGCGGACAGGGGGAACTAATGAAAAACTGTTTTTT. The encoded protein is CASSARTGGTNEKLFF.

V usage is TRBV5-1 and J usage is TRBJ1-1, with TRBD1 matching 7 bases. Germline V lookup: CDR1 SGHRS, CDR2 YFSETQ. The CDR3 consists of 14 residues. The V gene end was trimmed by 0 bases and the J gene end by 6 bases; junction bases not matched to a gene: 5. In nucleotides, the CDR3 is TGCGCCAGCAGCTTGGTAAAGGGGGCTCCTGAAGCTTTCTTT. Protein sequence: CASSLVKGAPEAFF.

The gene calls are TRBV12-5 and TRBJ1-5; D unclear. CDR3 length: 14 amino acids. The germline V gene has CDR1 LGHNT and CDR2 FRNRAP. Between the trimmed V and J ends, which lost 0 bases and 5 bases, there was a span of 8 bases. The CDR3 reads CASGLVAGDQPQHF. CDR3 sequence (DNA): TGTGCTAGTGGTTTGGTCGCCGGGGATCAGCCCCAGCATTTT.

This rearrangement joins TRBV11-3 to TRBJ1-6; D perhaps matches TRBD1 (6 bases). Per the germline V gene, CDR1 is SGHNT and CDR2 is YENEEA. Trimming removed 4 bases from V and 7 bases from J, with 8 bases in between. The CDR3 is 13 residues long. DNA of the CDR3: TGTGCCAGCAGCTCAACAGGGAATTCACCCCTCCACTTT. Its translation is CASSSTGNSPLHF.

The chain carries TRBV5-1 and TRBJ1-5; no definite D call. Germline V lookup: CDR1 SGHRS, CDR2 YFSETQ. CDR3 length equals 15 residues. Between the trimmed V and J ends, which lost 4 bases and 2 bases, there was a span of 13 bases. The CDR3 loop is CASSLWTGGNQPQHF. The CDR3 DNA reads as TGCGCCAGCAGCCTCTGGACCGGGGGCAATCAGCCCCAGCATTTT. The full variable domain, its missing parts supplied by reference TRBV5-1 and TRBJ1-5, is KAGVTQTPRYLIKTRGQQVTLSCSPISGHRSVSWYQQTPGQGLQFLFEYFSETQRNKGNFPGRFSGRQFSNSRSEMNVSTLELGDSALYLCASSLWTGGNQPQHFGDGTRLSIL.

The chain carries TRBV4-1 and TRBJ1-2, with D uncertain. The CDR3 is 14 amino acids. Germline CDR1 reads MGHRA; CDR2 reads YSYEKL. Trimming took off 0 bases at V and 2 bases at J, with 7 bases between the two ends. CDR3 nucleotides: TGCGCCAGCAGCCAAGATAACAGAAACTATGGCTACACCTTC. This translates into CASSQDNRNYGYTF.

This clone was detected only once. V is TRBV28 and J is TRBJ1-5; maybe TRBD1 (5 bases). CDR1 is MDHEN, CDR2 SYDVKM, per germline. V was trimmed by 6 bases and J by 4 bases, leaving 13 bases between them. There are 14 residues in the CDR3. The CDR3 bases are TGTGCCAGCAGGTTGGGGCAGCCGAATCAGCCCCAGCATTTT. Its translation: CASRLGQPNQPQHF.

V gene TRBV27 combines with J gene TRBJ1-1; D might be TRBD1 (6 bases). V was shortened by 10 bases and J by 5 bases, with 11 bases between the two germline ends. CDR3 size: 11 residues. Per the germline V gene, CDR1 is MNHEY and CDR2 is SMNVEV (reference sequence). Here the CDR3 reads CATVTGTEAFF. CDR3 bases: TGTGCCACTGTAACAGGGACTGAAGCTTTCTTT.

This chain connects TRBV30 to TRBJ2-7, with a tentative D call TRBD2 (6 bases). Trimming shortened V by 3 bases and J by 2 bases, and 14 bases separated the two germline ends. Germline lookup yields CDR1 GTSNPN and CDR2 SVGIG (reference sequence). The CDR3 contains 14 residues. In DNA form, the CDR3 reads TGTGCCTGGAGCGACGGGAGTGGGCCCTACGAGCAGTACTTC. It codes for CAWSDGSGPYEQYF.

The V and J genes are TRBV19 and TRBJ1-1, with D maybe TRBD1 (5 bases). The length of the CDR3 is 14 residues. Germline lookup yields CDR1 LNHDA and CDR2 SQIVND (reference sequence). Trimming stripped 7 bases from V and 6 bases from J, with 18 bases between. The CDR3 sequence is CASIPDRLNPEAFF. As DNA, the CDR3 is TGTGCCAGTATCCCCGACAGACTGAATCCTGAAGCTTTCTTT. Full variable domain (rest looked up from reference TRBV19 and TRBJ1-1): DGGITQSPKYLFRKEGQNVTLSCEQNLNHDAMYWYRQDPGQGLRLIYYSQIVNDFQKGDIAEGYSVSREKKESFPLTVTSAQKNPTAFYLCASIPDRLNPEAFFGQGTRLTVV.